This TCR beta chain derives from a study of T cell repertoires in cytomegalovirus infection. The overall study: Public TCR beta signature analysis indicated the presence of both CMV infection and matching HLA type.

Whole-study findings and limits: Adding up the frequency of public TCR beta families identified people who carried CMV plus the relevant HLA. HLA-C-restricted, CMV-specific TCR beta clonotypes were dominant ex vivo.

TCRdb re-analysed the reads in MiXCR, keeping a single row per CDR3 protein. Of around 120,000 distinct CDR3 sequences detected, approximately 9.2% appear once; the ten largest clones hold about 9.4%. The CDR3 spans 15 residues. V was pared by 5 bases and J by 8 bases, with 6 bases of the junction left unmatched. Germline assignment: CDR1 SNHLY and CDR2 FYNNEI. This clonotype was found many times. Its target is unknown. This clonotype originated in a human donor in good health (CMV status not recorded). Some clones in this sample may be carry-over from other donors' samples. This chain uses TRBV2 with TRBJ2-1; TRBD2 matches at 13 bases. The specimen was PBMCs. CDR3 DNA sequence: TGTGCCAGCAGTTTGGGACTAGCGGGGAACGATGAGCAGTTCTTC. Amino acids: CASSLGLAGNDEQFF.